This entry describes one TCR beta chain. This sample is drawn from a study of graft-versus-host responses after intestinal transplantation. TCRdb keeps only in-frame clones here, not all; method: immunoSEQ multiplex PCR. The top ten hold 0.82% of the sample, which has about 27,000 clones, around 95% seen once. After removal of 5 bases from V and 6 bases from J, the junction contained 8 bases not matched to a gene. CDR3 size: 15 residues. The germline gives CDR1 SEHNR, CDR2 FQNEAQ (reference sequence). This TCR came from a human patient who received an intestinal transplant, so some T cells may come from the graft donor. This specimen was PBMCs, taken roughly 29 days after intestinal transplant. The chain links TRBV7-9 to TRBJ1-1, with TRBD1 matching over 11 bases. The CDR3 DNA follows: TGTGCCAGCAGCCCAAAGCCGGGACAGGGGGCTGAAGCTTTCTTT. Its translation: CASSPKPGQGAEAFF.